The present T cell receptor (beta chain) was sequenced within a study of cytomegalovirus exposure and HLA in healthy donors. PCR employed 60 Vbeta and 13 Jbeta primers. The method was immunoSEQ multiplex PCR; TCRdb's version includes in-frame clones alone and lacks a portion of them. The data contain about 140,000 clones, about 77% of them singletons. CDR1 and CDR2 (germline): SGHAT, FQNNGV. The CDR3 is 13 amino acids. V was shortened by 3 bases and J by 3 bases, with 6 bases between the two germline ends. Donors had nominal health at sampling but likely had unrecorded immune exposures. This chain uses TRBV11-2 with TRBJ1-3; D gene uncertain. This clonotype was obtained from a female donor in good health and CMV-seronegative. Sequenced material: PBMCs. The CDR3 protein is CASSFSHGNTIYF. The CDR3 region has the DNA TGTGCCAGCAGCTTTAGTCATGGAAACACCATATATTTT. The whole variable domain, remainder taken from reference TRBV11-2 and TRBJ1-3, is EAGVAQSPRYKIIEKRQSVAFWCNPISGHATLYWYQQILGQGPKLLIQFQNNGVVDDSQLPKDRFSAERLKGVDSTLKIQPAKLEDSAVYLCASSFSHGNTIYFGEGSWLTVV.